Sequencing of this TCR beta chain was carried out in a study of blood T cell repertoires in COVID-19. Study context: Samples of COVID-19 (acute and convalescent) were obtained from the United States, Italy and Spain. Sources were T cells, B-cell-depleted T cells, or PBMCs; the material itself was cDNA or gDNA.

How the authors handled the data: Nucleated cell number was recorded as an estimate derived from reference gene primer amplification. Profiling relied on immunoSEQ multiplex PCR, and the TCRdb table lists in-frame clones only, not all of them. V and J calls plus clone size are reproduced from that table; the DNA served to infer D and trimming. This table has fewer than 200,000 clones, 89% appearing once. The CDR3 has 14 residues. V was clipped by 4 bases and J by 10 bases; unmatched bases: 13. From germline, CDR1 is SGHVS and CDR2 FNYEAQ. Sequenced: peripheral blood. The chain links TRBV7-6 to TRBJ2-7, with 7 nucleotides matching TRBD2. The receptor was isolated from a young man who had recovered from COVID-19. For the CDR3, the DNA is TGTGCCAGCAGCTCTGGAGGGGAGGGGACTATTCAGTACTTC. This gives the protein CASSSGGEGTIQYF.